Given below is one T cell receptor (beta chain) in context. The antigen remains unidentified. The sample comes from a study of somatic mutations in cytotoxic T cells in rheumatoid arthritis. Study outcomes and limitations: Any difference in CD8+ T-cell clonality between patients who had rheumatoid arthritis and healthy controls who were age-matched was not statistically significant.

Germline values: CDR1 SGHDT, CDR2 YYEEEE. The CDR3 is 14 amino acids. V gave up 4 bases and J gave up 3 bases; unmatched junction bases: 5. Assay used: immunoSEQ multiplex PCR; TCRdb lists only in-frame clones, some missing. This sample has approximately 13,000 clones; roughly 74% occur once, and the top ten carry approximately 10%. The sequence derives from a woman between 40 and 50 years old in good health. Sample: CD8+ T cells sorted from blood. This chain uses TRBV5-6 with TRBJ2-7; TRBD1 agrees at 9 bases. As DNA, the CDR3 is TGTGCCAGCAGCCTACGGGACAGGGTCTACGAGCAGTACGTC. Translating gives CASSLRDRVYEQYV.